This TCR beta chain was recovered during a study of siplizumab effects on memory and regulatory T cells. Study-wide findings and caveats: On average, nearly 70% of mappable alloreactive CD4+ clones were Treg-derived under siplizumab, against roughly 27% in controls. Proliferating Tregs from siplizumab cultures lacked functional confirmation of suppression. Among alloreactive clones, only a minor fraction mapped to unstimulated subsets.

V gave up 6 bases and J gave up 0 bases, with 14 bases separating them. This CDR3 contains 15 residues. Germline V CDR1 and CDR2: MNHEY, SVGAGI. The table came from immunoSEQ multiplex PCR; TCRdb's copy has only in-frame clones and leaves some out. The table has 110,000 or so clones, about 92% seen once. In regard to this clone: The antigen remains undetermined.

The clonotype was recovered from a human donor in good health. The specimen sequenced was CD4+ T cells sorted from blood. The V call is TRBV6-5, the J call TRBJ1-1, with a possible D match to TRBD1 (6 bases). Here the CDR3 DNA reads TGTGCCAGCAGAACCCGGGACAATTTGAACACTGAAGCTTTCTTT. Protein sequence: CASRTRDNLNTEAFF.